The entry below gives a single T cell receptor (beta chain) sequence along with its context. TCRdb's copy holds only in-frame clones and misses some; the assay was immunoSEQ multiplex PCR. The table shows about 76,000 clones, with around 81% occurring only once. These data belong to a study of OX40 agonist ivuxolimab in advanced cancers. The CDR3 has 15 amino acids. CDR1 SEHNR and CDR2 FQNEAQ come from the germline V gene (reference sequence). The ends were cut back, 5 bases at V and 2 bases at J, with 10 bases in the middle. The rearrangement links TRBV7-9 to TRBJ1-6; tentatively, D is TRBD1 (6 bases). Specimen: CD4+ or CD8+ T cells sorted from blood, collected in a trial of the OX40 agonist ivuxolimab. This receptor was taken from an adult with an advanced solid tumor such as melanoma, head and neck, liver or kidney cancer. The CDR3 bases are TGTGCCAGCAGCCCGGACAGAGCCTATAATTCACCCCTCCACTTT. Protein: CASSPDRAYNSPLHF.